One T cell receptor (beta chain) is described in this entry. The sample is drawn from a study of blood T cell repertoires in COVID-19. Study at large: Whether acute or convalescent, the COVID-19 samples came from the United States, Italy and Spain. From T cells, B-cell-depleted T cells, or PBMCs came the material, which was cDNA or gDNA.

In the authors' workflow: For nucleated cells, counts were estimated from reference gene primer amplification. Libraries were prepared by immunoSEQ multiplex PCR; TCRdb keeps only in-frame clonotypes and omits some of them. V, J and clone size are taken as reported in that table, and D and trimming were inferred from the DNA itself. The sample shows approximately 60,000 clones, around 76% of them seen only once. CDR1 GTSNPN and CDR2 SVGIG come from the germline V gene (reference sequence). V gave up 3 bases and J gave up 3 bases, with 12 bases separating them. This CDR3 is 13 amino acids long. The chain employs TRBV30 and TRBJ2-7; D is possibly TRBD1 (6 bases). Sequencing input: peripheral blood. This receptor was identified in an older woman with acute or convalescent COVID-19. The CDR3 loop is CAWSLGQFYEQYF. In DNA, the CDR3 is TGTGCCTGGAGCCTGGGACAATTCTACGAGCAGTACTTC.